The 2 T cell receptor beta chains reported below all come from one sample, sequenced in a study of spatial heterogeneity in lung cancer. Time point of the sample: sample taken at primary tumor resection. TCRdb reanalysed the 5' RACE reads using MiXCR and keeps one entry per CDR3 protein. The repertoire has under 30,000 distinct CDR3 sequences, about 4.7% of them found once; the top ten carry 5.2%. This sample comprised PBMCs, obtained at surgery. The source of these receptors is a male donor with early-stage non-small cell lung cancer.

This clonotype was observed many times. This rearrangement joins TRBV5-1 to TRBJ2-5; maybe TRBD1 (6 bases). The V gene's germline CDR1 is SGHRS and CDR2 YFSETQ. Trimming took off 4 bases at V and 4 bases at J, with 14 bases between the two ends. The CDR3 is 14 amino acids. The CDR3 sequence: CASSPEGGPETQYF. In nucleotides, the CDR3 is TGCGCCAGCAGCCCGGAAGGGGGTCCAGAGACCCAGTACTTC.

This clonotype came up many times. The chain employs TRBV7-3 and TRBJ2-1; TRBD1 matches at 7 bases. V lost 2 bases and J lost 4; bases outside the gene matches: 8. Per germline, CDR1 SGHTA and CDR2 FQGTGA. This CDR3 is 16 amino acids long. The CDR3 bases are TGTGCCAGCAGCTTAGAAGCGACAGGGCCGTACAATGAGCAGTTCTTC. The encoded protein is CASSLEATGPYNEQFF. Supplemented by reference TRBV7-3 and TRBJ2-1, the full variable domain reads GAGVSQTPSNKVTEKGKYVELRCDPISGHTALYWYRQSLGQGPEFLIYFQGTGAADDSGLPNDRFFAVRPEGSVSTLKIQRTERGDSAVYLCASSLEATGPYNEQFFGPGTRLTVL.